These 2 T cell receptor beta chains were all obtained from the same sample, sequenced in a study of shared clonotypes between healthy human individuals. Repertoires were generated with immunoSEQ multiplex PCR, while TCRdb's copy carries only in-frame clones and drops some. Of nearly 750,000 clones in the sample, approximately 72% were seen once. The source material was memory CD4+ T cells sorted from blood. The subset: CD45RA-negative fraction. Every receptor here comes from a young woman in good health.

The DNA of the CDR3 is TGCGCCAGCAGCAAATCTGTGGGAAATGGCTACACCTTC. Encoded protein: CASSKSVGNGYTF. The chain combines TRBV5-1 with TRBJ1-2, with D uncertain. Germline assignment: CDR1 SGHRS and CDR2 YFSETQ. This CDR3 region has 13 residues. Trimming stripped 4 bases from V and 6 bases from J, with 13 bases between.

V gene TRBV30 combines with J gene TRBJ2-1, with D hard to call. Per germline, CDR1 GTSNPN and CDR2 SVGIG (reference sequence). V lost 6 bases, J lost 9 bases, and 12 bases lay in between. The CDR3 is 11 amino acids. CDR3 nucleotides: TGTGCCTGTCTTCTAGTCTTTGAGCAGTTCTTC. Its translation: CACLLVFEQFF.